A selection of T cell receptor beta chains follows, all from one sample in a study of blood T cell repertoires in COVID-19. Some clones are missing from TCRdb's copy, which holds only in-frame ones; the method was immunoSEQ multiplex PCR. The sample records 130,000 to 150,000 clones, around 84% being singletons. Sequenced sample: peripheral blood. These receptors all stem from a human donor in a cohort sampled during active COVID-19. The CDR3 runs from the conserved cysteine through the conserved F or W. The D gene is left open where the match is weak. Only some rows state a clone size, as once, few, many or a class for expanded clones.

v_call	d_call	cdr3_length	j_call	clone_size	cdr3_nt	cdr3_aa
TRBV3-1/TRBV3-2	-	13	TRBJ1-2	-	TGTGCCAGCAGCCAAGGATCAGGGGTCGGCTACACCTTC	CASSQGSGVGYTF
TRBV18	-	15	TRBJ2-3	once	TGTGCTAGCTCACCCGTCCGAGGAGGCACAGATACGCAGTATTTT	CASSPVRGGTDTQYF
TRBV5-4	-	12	TRBJ1-2	-	TGTGCCAGCAACGCGGATCGCTATGGCTACACCTTC	CASNADRYGYTF
TRBV9	TRBD1	15	TRBJ1-6	-	TGTGCCAGCAGCGTGGGCGGGACAGGGGACTCACCCCTCCACTTT	CASSVGGTGDSPLHF
TRBV6-5	TRBD1	13	TRBJ2-7	-	TGTGCCACCACCGGGACAGGGGCGAACGAGCAGTACTTC	CATTGTGANEQYF
TRBV5-1	-	15	TRBJ2-3	-	TGCGCCAGCAGCTTGGGGCAGACTAGCACAGATACGCAGTATTTT	CASSLGQTSTDTQYF
TRBV6-5	TRBD1	14	TRBJ1-1	-	TGTGCCAGCAGACGAGCCGGGACAGGGGAAGGATCTTTCTTT	CASRRAGTGEGSFF
TRBV5-1	TRBD1	15	TRBJ2-7	-	TGCGCCAGCAGCGCCCAGACAGGGGGCCCCTACGAGCAGTACTTC	CASSAQTGGPYEQYF
TRBV30	TRBD1	11	TRBJ2-7	-	TGTGCCTGGACGACAGGGCTCGAGCAGTACTTC	CAWTTGLEQYF
TRBV5-6	TRBD2	17	TRBJ2-3	-	TGTGCCAGCAGCCTTAGGCTAGCGGGAGGAGTCACAGATACGCAGTATTTT	CASSLRLAGGVTDTQYF
TRBV18	-	15	TRBJ1-4	-	TGTGCCAGCTCACAAATGGGCCTAAGTCATGAAAAACTGTTTTTT	CASSQMGLSHEKLFF
TRBV5-4	-	14	TRBJ1-2	-	TGTGCCAGCAGCTTGAGGGGCGGAAACTATGGCTACACCTTC	CASSLRGGNYGYTF
TRBV12-3/TRBV12-4	-	13	TRBJ2-7	-	TGTGCCAGCAGTTTAGGAGGTTCTAACGAGCAGTACTTC	CASSLGGSNEQYF
TRBV7-9	TRBD2	17	TRBJ2-5	once	TGTGCCAGCAGCCCGCCGGGACTAGCGGGGGGGCAAGAGACCCAGTACTTC	CASSPPGLAGGQETQYF
TRBV11-2	-	11	TRBJ1-2	-	TGTGCCAGCAGCTCGAACTATGGCTACACCTTC	CASSSNYGYTF
TRBV9	TRBD1	16	TRBJ1-1	-	TGTGCCAGCAGCGTTGTACAGGGGAGAGACAGCCCTGAAGCTTTCTTT	CASSVVQGRDSPEAFF
TRBV6-5	-	13	TRBJ2-6	-	TGTGCCAGCACCTCCCCTGGGGCCAACGTCCTGACTTTC	CASTSPGANVLTF
TRBV4-1	TRBD2	15	TRBJ2-4	-	TGCGCCAGCAGCCGGTCGGGACTAGCGGGCAACATTCAGTACTTC	CASSRSGLAGNIQYF
TRBV25-1	TRBD1	16	TRBJ2-2	-	TGTGCCAGCAGTCCATTCGCGGGACAGGACACCGGGGAGCTGTTTTTT	CASSPFAGQDTGELFF
TRBV11-1	-	14	TRBJ2-2	-	TGTGCCAGCAGCCAGACAGTGAACACCGGGGAGCTGTTTTTT	CASSQTVNTGELFF
TRBV2	-	16	TRBJ1-6	many	TGTGCCAGCAGTGAAGAAAGGGGGTACGAGAATTCACCCCTCCACTTT	CASSEERGYENSPLHF
TRBV7-9	-	18	TRBJ1-1	-	TGTGCCAGCAGCTCCCAGCGGGGCCCTACCCGATTGAACACTGAAGCTTTCTTT	CASSSQRGPTRLNTEAFF
TRBV2	TRBD1	13	TRBJ2-5	-	TGTGCCAGTGGGACAGTCCTAGGCGAGACCCAGTACTTC	CASGTVLGETQYF
TRBV24-1	TRBD1	15	TRBJ1-5	-	TGTGCCACCAGTGCTGCGTCAGGGGGCACTCAGCCCCAGCATTTT	CATSAASGGTQPQHF
TRBV5-1	-	14	TRBJ2-3	-	TGCGCCAGCAGCTTGGCGACTAGCACAGATACGCAGTATTTT	CASSLATSTDTQYF
TRBV2	TRBD1	13	TRBJ2-7	-	TGTGCCAGCAGCGATGGACAGGGCTACGAGCAGTACTTC	CASSDGQGYEQYF
TRBV18	TRBD1	14	TRBJ2-3	-	TGTGCCAGCCGACGGACAGGGCAGGGAGATACGCAGTATTTT	CASRRTGQGDTQYF
TRBV7-3	-	14	TRBJ1-2	once	TGTGCCAGCAGCCTCATAGGGGGATTCGAGGGCTACACCTTC	CASSLIGGFEGYTF
TRBV3-1/TRBV3-2	TRBD2	15	TRBJ2-1	-	TGTGCCAGCAGCCAAGATATCAGCGGGGGGAATGAGCAGTTCTTC	CASSQDISGGNEQFF
TRBV5-4	TRBD1	14	TRBJ1-1	-	TGTGCCAGCAGCCCCAAGGACAGGGCGGGTGAAGCTTTCTTT	CASSPKDRAGEAFF
TRBV2	TRBD1	14	TRBJ1-1	many	TGTGCCAGCAGTGGGGGGACAGGGAGGACTGAAGCTTTCTTT	CASSGGTGRTEAFF